This T cell receptor (beta chain) was observed in a study of T cells in tumors and immune-related adverse events. This CDR3 is built from 15 residues. Germline V lookup: CDR1 SGHRS, CDR2 YFSETQ. The germline V and J ends were trimmed by 4 bases and 5 bases, with 18 bases remaining between them. The data were produced by immunoSEQ multiplex PCR, yet TCRdb's version contains in-frame clones alone and is incomplete. Of tens of thousands of clones in the sample, over 80% are singletons; the top ten hold over 1.3%. The receptor's source is a female donor with metastatic renal cell carcinoma. Here the sequenced sample was lymph node tissue, taken from a patient treated with anti-PD-1 therapy. This sequence joins TRBV5-1 and TRBJ2-5; perhaps TRBD1 as D (8 bases). The DNA for the CDR3 is TGCGCCAGCAGCCCCCGGACAGGGAGGGAGGAGACCCAGTACTTC. It codes for CASSPRTGREETQYF.